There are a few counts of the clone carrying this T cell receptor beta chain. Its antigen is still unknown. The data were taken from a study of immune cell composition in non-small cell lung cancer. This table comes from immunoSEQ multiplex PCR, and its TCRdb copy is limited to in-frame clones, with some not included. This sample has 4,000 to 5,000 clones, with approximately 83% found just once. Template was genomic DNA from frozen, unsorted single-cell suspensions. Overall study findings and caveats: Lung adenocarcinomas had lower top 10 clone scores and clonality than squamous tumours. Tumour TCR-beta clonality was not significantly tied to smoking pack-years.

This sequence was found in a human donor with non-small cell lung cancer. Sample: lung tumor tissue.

Written as DNA, the CDR3 is TGTGCCAGCAGCGTAGCTACGACTAGCGGGGGGCGCACAGATACGCAGTATTTT. It encodes CASSVATTSGGRTDTQYF. V usage is TRBV9 and J usage is TRBJ2-3; 13 bases map to TRBD2. The germline V gene encodes CDR1 SGDLS and CDR2 YYNGEE. The CDR3 extends over 18 amino acids. V lost 0 bases to trimming and J lost 1 base; unmatched junction nucleotides: 5.